Listed here are 24 T cell receptor beta chains from one sample, sequenced in a study of blood T cell repertoires in COVID-19. Profiled with immunoSEQ multiplex PCR; TCRdb holds only in-frame clones, not every one. Here the sample spans about 200,000 clones, 84% being singletons. The sequenced sample consisted of peripheral blood. The source of these receptors is a human donor in a cohort sampled during active COVID-19.

This chain joins TRBV20-1 and TRBJ2-7; D is possibly TRBD2 (7 bases). The germline V gene has CDR1 DFQATT and CDR2 SNEGSKA (reference sequence). The ends were cut back, 3 bases at V and 0 bases at J, with 15 bases in the middle. The CDR3 consists of 15 residues. The CDR3 reads CSASVGGGPSYEQYF. The CDR3, as DNA: TGCAGTGCTAGTGTAGGGGGAGGGCCCTCCTACGAGCAGTACTTC.

The V call is TRBV12-5, the J call TRBJ2-1; D is possibly TRBD2 (7 bases). The CDR3 loop spans 17 amino acids. V lost 7 bases and J 2 bases, leaving 21 bases between the germline ends. CDR1 is LGHNT and CDR2 is FRNRAP in the germline V gene. CDR3 nucleotide sequence: TGTGCTAGTGATGCGGGGGAAGGGGGAGCCACCTACAATGAGCAGTTCTTC. This encodes CASDAGEGGATYNEQFF. Full variable domain (missing parts from reference TRBV12-5 and TRBJ2-1): DARVTQTPRHKVTEMGQEVTMRCQPILGHNTVFWYRQTMMQGLELLAYFRNRAPLDDSGMPKDRFSAEMPDATLATLKIQPSEPRDSAVYFCASDAGEGGATYNEQFFGPGTRLTVL.

The chain employs TRBV28 and TRBJ2-3; 12 bases line up with TRBD2. This CDR3 is 19 amino acids long. The J segment lost 3 bases and the V segment lost 3 bases, leaving 13 bases of the junction unmatched. Germline CDR1 and CDR2: MDHEN and SYDVKM. As DNA, the CDR3 is TGTGCCAGCAGTTTTAAGTGGGGGGTGACTAGCGGGAGAACAGATACGCAGTATTTT. Its protein is CASSFKWGVTSGRTDTQYF.

V usage is TRBV29-1 and J usage is TRBJ2-7; perhaps TRBD2 as D (6 bases). The CDR3 consists of 12 residues. V lost 6 bases and J lost 3, with 12 bases in between. The germline gives CDR1 SQVTM, CDR2 ANQGSEA. The CDR3 DNA reads as TGCAGCGTCCCAGGGACTGGCTACGAGCAGTACTTC. Protein sequence: CSVPGTGYEQYF.

The chain links TRBV19 to TRBJ1-2; D ambiguous. V dropped 7 bases and J dropped 0 bases, with 6 bases sitting between them. Germline CDR1 LNHDA, CDR2 SQIVND (reference sequence). This CDR3 comprises 12 residues. CDR3 protein: CASTRTNYGYTF. The CDR3 coding sequence is TGTGCCAGTACCAGGACTAACTATGGCTACACCTTC.

The rearrangement uses TRBV29-1 and TRBJ2-7; TRBD1 is a possible D gene (6 bases). Trimming stripped 6 bases from V and 0 bases from J, with 12 bases between. The CDR3 totals 13 residues. From germline, CDR1 is SQVTM and CDR2 ANQGSEA. As DNA, the CDR3 is TGCAGCGTGTTAGACAGGAGCTCCTACGAGCAGTACTTC. Amino acid sequence: CSVLDRSSYEQYF.

A few counts support this clone. CDR3 residues: CASSYQTSGSTQTQYF. For the CDR3, the DNA is TGTGCCAGCAGCTATCAGACTAGCGGGAGTACGCAGACCCAGTACTTC. J is TRBJ2-5 and V is TRBV7-6; 12 nucleotides agree with TRBD2. Germline V gene sequence: CDR1 SGHVS, CDR2 FNYEAQ. The V and J ends lost 4 bases and 6 bases, in that order; junction bases with no gene match: 9. The CDR3 totals 16 residues.

This chain links TRBV7-9 with TRBJ2-4; D possibly corresponds to TRBD2 (6 bases). Germline lookup yields CDR1 SEHNR and CDR2 FQNEAQ (reference sequence). Trimming shortened V by 5 bases and J by 1 base, and 15 bases separated the two germline ends. This CDR3 has 16 residues. CDR3 region: CASSPLSGEAKNIQYF. The CDR3 nucleotides read TGTGCCAGCAGCCCCCTTTCGGGGGAGGCCAAAAACATTCAGTACTTC. Variable domain in full (rest from reference TRBV7-9 and TRBJ2-4): DTGVSQNPRHKITKRGQNVTFRCDPISEHNRLYWYRQTLGQGPEFLTYFQNEAQLEKSRLLSDRFSAERPKGSFSTLEIQRTEQGDSAMYLCASSPLSGEAKNIQYFGAGTRLSVL.

This rearrangement joins TRBV2 to TRBJ1-4; TRBD1 matches at 7 bases. CDR1 SNHLY and CDR2 FYNNEI come from the germline V gene. The CDR3 has 15 amino acids. The V segment lost 3 bases and the J segment 13 bases; nucleotides outside the gene matches: 14. CDR3 DNA sequence: TGTGCCAGCAGTGACGAGGGGGCCAGACTTGGGGGACTGTTTTTT. The encoded protein is CASSDEGARLGGLFF.

This clone was seen a single time. The rearrangement joins TRBV6-5 to TRBJ1-2, with 9 bases matching TRBD1. The CDR3 consists of 13 residues. The trim removed 6 bases at V and 3 bases at J, leaving 2 bases unmatched. Germline V CDR1 and CDR2: MNHEY, SVGAGI. The CDR3 DNA reads as TGTGCCAGCAGAGACAGGGGGGACTATGGCTACACCTTC. Its translation: CASRDRGDYGYTF.

The chain employs TRBV6-5 and TRBJ1-3; D is possibly TRBD1 (5 bases). The CDR3 spans 14 residues. Trimming shortened V by 2 bases and J by 4 bases, and 9 bases separated the two germline ends. CDR1 and CDR2 from the germline V gene are MNHEY and SVGAGI. CDR3 in DNA: TGTGCCAGCAGTTACCAGGGAACGGGAAACACCATATATTTT. Translating it yields CASSYQGTGNTIYF.

The CDR3 reads CASSQDHRHNEQYF. The DNA of the CDR3 is TGTGCCAGCAGCCAAGATCATCGTCACAACGAGCAGTACTTC. J is TRBJ2-7 and V is TRBV4-2; D is undetermined. V lost 0 bases and J 5 bases, leaving 11 bases between the germline ends. Germline CDR1 and CDR2: LGHNA and YNFKEQ. This CDR3 comprises 14 residues.

The chain is built from TRBV7-8 and TRBJ2-1; 10 bases map to TRBD2. Germline CDR1 and CDR2: SGHVS and FQNEAQ. The CDR3 consists of 17 residues. V shed 4 bases, J shed 0 bases, and the junction held 6 bases outside the gene matches. CDR3 DNA sequence: TGTGCCAGCAGCTCATCCAGCGGGAGGGCCTCCTACAATGAGCAGTTCTTC. Protein: CASSSSSGRASYNEQFF.

The chain uses TRBV28 and TRBJ1-4, with TRBD1 identical over 7 bases. CDR1 and CDR2 from the germline V gene are MDHEN and SYDVKM. This CDR3 is built from 16 residues. Trimming at V came to 5 bases and at J to 5 bases, leaving 11 bases not matched to a gene. The CDR3 protein is CASSGQPGQQNEKLFF. CDR3 bases: TGTGCCAGCAGTGGACAGCCGGGACAGCAAAATGAAAAACTGTTTTTT.

In DNA form, the CDR3 reads TGTGCCAGCAGTTCATCGGGGGGAATGAGTGAAAAACTGTTTTTT. Protein sequence: CASSSSGGMSEKLFF. The chain couples TRBV7-9 to TRBJ1-4, with D perhaps matching TRBD1 (5 bases). This CDR3 is 15 amino acids long. The ends were cut back, 6 bases at V and 7 bases at J, with 18 bases in the middle. Germline CDR1 SEHNR, CDR2 FQNEAQ (reference sequence). The entire variable domain, with the rest obtained from reference TRBV7-9 and TRBJ1-4, is as follows: DTGVSQNPRHKITKRGQNVTFRCDPISEHNRLYWYRQTLGQGPEFLTYFQNEAQLEKSRLLSDRFSAERPKGSFSTLEIQRTEQGDSAMYLCASSSSGGMSEKLFFGSGTQLSVL.

This rearrangement joins TRBV3-1 (or the pseudogene TRBV3-2) to TRBJ2-7, with 11 bases fitting TRBD2. With V trimmed by 3 bases and J by 1 base, 5 bases remained unmatched. CDR1 and CDR2 (germline): LGHDT, YNNKEL (reference sequence). The CDR3 has 16 residues. CDR3 sequence reads: CASSHGTSGRSYEQYF. CDR3 in DNA: TGTGCCAGCAGCCATGGGACTAGCGGTCGTTCCTACGAGCAGTACTTC.

The chain employs TRBV11-2 and TRBJ2-1; 9 bases fit TRBD1. The CDR3 runs 17 residues. V trimming: 4 bases; J trimming: 3 bases; junction bases outside the gene matches: 10. Germline-derived CDR1 and CDR2 are SGHAT and FQNNGV. CDR3 nucleotide sequence: TGTGCCAGCAGCTCCCTTTATGGGACAGGGAGCTACAATGAGCAGTTCTTC. Translation gives CASSSLYGTGSYNEQFF.

This chain uses TRBV5-1 with TRBJ2-7; 7 bases align to TRBD1. The CDR3 sequence is 14 residues long. Germline-derived CDR1 and CDR2 are SGHRS and YFSETQ. The V gene end was trimmed by 8 bases and the J gene end by 3 bases; junction bases not matched to a gene: 11. This CDR3 reads CASNPGQSYYEQYF. For the CDR3, the DNA is TGCGCCAGTAATCCGGGACAGTCTTACTACGAGCAGTACTTC.

The rearrangement links TRBV19 to TRBJ1-1; D may be TRBD1 (5 bases). This CDR3 has 16 amino acids. Trimming cost V 1 base and J 3 bases, with 15 bases left between them. Germline V CDR1 and CDR2: LNHDA, SQIVND (reference sequence). The chain's CDR3 is CASSIATGGADTEAFF. In nucleotides, the CDR3 is TGTGCCAGTAGTATAGCTACAGGCGGTGCAGACACTGAAGCTTTCTTT.

This CDR3 reads CASRRGGTQYF. The CDR3 coding sequence is TGTGCCAGCAGAAGGGGAGGGACCCAGTACTTC. The genes are TRBV27 and TRBJ2-5; possible D gene TRBD2, 6 bases. The V end lost 6 bases, the J end lost 7 bases, and 9 bases lay between the germline ends. Germline V gives CDR1 MNHEY, CDR2 SMNVEV (reference sequence). The CDR3 totals 11 residues.

The sample holds a few counts of this clone. The genes are TRBV28 and TRBJ2-5, with TRBD1 matching over 8 bases. This CDR3 is 15 amino acids long. V trimming: 4 bases; J trimming: 7 bases; junction bases outside the gene matches: 11. Germline V gene data show CDR1 as MDHEN and CDR2 as SYDVKM. In nucleotides, the CDR3 is TGTGCCAGCAGTTCCCTCGGACAGGGTGGGGGGACCCAGTACTTC. This gives the protein CASSSLGQGGGTQYF.

This chain joins TRBV6-5 and TRBJ1-6; 11 bases map to TRBD1. The ends lost 4 bases at V and 11 bases at J; junction bases unmatched: 4. In germline, CDR1 is MNHEY, CDR2 SVGAGI. This CDR3 is built from 14 residues. CDR3: CASSFGQGATPLHF. DNA of the CDR3: TGTGCCAGCAGTTTTGGACAGGGGGCGACACCCCTCCACTTT.

This chain joins TRBV13 and TRBJ2-7; 8 bases are a match to TRBD1. Germline assignment: CDR1 PRHDT and CDR2 FYEKMQ (reference sequence). Trimming cost V 4 bases and J 3 bases; bases outside gene matches: 5. The CDR3 sequence is 14 residues long. The CDR3 loop is CASSSRTGYYEQYF. The CDR3 nucleotides read TGTGCCAGCAGCTCAAGGACAGGGTACTACGAGCAGTACTTC.

The chain combines TRBV2 with TRBJ1-4, with D possibly matching TRBD1 (6 bases). Trimming pared 0 bases from V and 11 bases from J, leaving 13 bases between. Germline V gives CDR1 SNHLY, CDR2 FYNNEI. There are 14 residues in the CDR3. CDR3 nucleotides: TGTGCCAGCAGTGAAGCGCTTCGAAGGGGGAAACTGTTTTTT. Its protein is CASSEALRRGKLFF.